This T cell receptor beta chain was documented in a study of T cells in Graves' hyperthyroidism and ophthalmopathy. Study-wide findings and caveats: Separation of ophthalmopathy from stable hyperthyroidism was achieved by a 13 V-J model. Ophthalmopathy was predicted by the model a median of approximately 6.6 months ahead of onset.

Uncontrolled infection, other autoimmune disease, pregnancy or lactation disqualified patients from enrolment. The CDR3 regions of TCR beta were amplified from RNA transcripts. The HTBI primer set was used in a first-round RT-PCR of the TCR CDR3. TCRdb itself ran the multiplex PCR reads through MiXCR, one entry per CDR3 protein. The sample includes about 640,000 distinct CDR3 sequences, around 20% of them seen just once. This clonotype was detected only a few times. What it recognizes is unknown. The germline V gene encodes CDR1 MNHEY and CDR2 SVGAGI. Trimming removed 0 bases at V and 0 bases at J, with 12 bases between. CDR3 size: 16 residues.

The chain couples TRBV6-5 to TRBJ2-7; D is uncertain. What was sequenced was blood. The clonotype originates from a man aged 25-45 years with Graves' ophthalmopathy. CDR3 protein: CASSYSRHLVSYEQYF. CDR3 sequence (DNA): TGTGCCAGCAGTTACTCTAGGCACCTAGTCTCCTACGAGCAGTACTTC.